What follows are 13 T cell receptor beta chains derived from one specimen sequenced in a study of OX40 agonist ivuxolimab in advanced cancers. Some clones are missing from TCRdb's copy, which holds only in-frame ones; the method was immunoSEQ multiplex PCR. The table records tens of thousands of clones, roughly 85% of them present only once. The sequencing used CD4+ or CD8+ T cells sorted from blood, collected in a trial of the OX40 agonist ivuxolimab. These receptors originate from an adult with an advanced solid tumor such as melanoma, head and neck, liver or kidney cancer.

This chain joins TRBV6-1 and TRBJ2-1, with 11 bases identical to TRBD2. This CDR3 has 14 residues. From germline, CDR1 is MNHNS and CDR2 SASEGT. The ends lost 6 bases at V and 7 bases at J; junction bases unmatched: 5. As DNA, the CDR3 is TGTGCCAGCAGCTTAGCGGGAGGGCCGAATGAGCAGTTCTTC. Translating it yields CASSLAGGPNEQFF.

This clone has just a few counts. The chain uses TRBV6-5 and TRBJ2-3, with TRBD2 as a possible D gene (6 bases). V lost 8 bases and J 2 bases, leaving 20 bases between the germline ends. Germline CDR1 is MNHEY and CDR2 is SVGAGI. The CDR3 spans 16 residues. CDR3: CASRSPGVIATDTQYF. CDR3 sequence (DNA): TGTGCCAGCCGTTCCCCGGGGGTCATCGCCACAGATACGCAGTATTTT.

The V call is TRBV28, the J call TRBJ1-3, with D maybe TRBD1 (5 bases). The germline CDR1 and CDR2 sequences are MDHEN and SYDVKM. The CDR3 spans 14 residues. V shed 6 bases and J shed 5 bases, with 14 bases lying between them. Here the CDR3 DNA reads TGTGCCAGCAGGTCAACGACAGCCCGAAACACCATATATTTT. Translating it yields CASRSTTARNTIYF.

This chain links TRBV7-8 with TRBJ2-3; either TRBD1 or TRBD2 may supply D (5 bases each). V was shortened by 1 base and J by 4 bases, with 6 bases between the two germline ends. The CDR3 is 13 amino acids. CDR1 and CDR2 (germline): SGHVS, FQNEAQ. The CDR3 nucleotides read TGTGCCAGCAGCTTAGTGGGGGCAGATACGCAGTATTTT. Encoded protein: CASSLVGADTQYF.

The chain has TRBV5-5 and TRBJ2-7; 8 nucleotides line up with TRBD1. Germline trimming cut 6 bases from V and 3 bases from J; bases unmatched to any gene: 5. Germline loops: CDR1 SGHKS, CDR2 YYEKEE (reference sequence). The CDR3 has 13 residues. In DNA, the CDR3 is TGTGCCAGCAACCCCGGGACAGGCTACGAGCAGTACTTC. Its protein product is CASNPGTGYEQYF.

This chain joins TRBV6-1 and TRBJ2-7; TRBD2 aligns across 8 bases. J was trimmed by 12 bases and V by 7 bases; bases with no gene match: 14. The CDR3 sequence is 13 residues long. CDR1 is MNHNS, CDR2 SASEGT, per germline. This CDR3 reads CASTSTGRGFLYF. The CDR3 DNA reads TGTGCCAGCACTTCGACCGGGAGGGGGTTCCTGTACTTC.

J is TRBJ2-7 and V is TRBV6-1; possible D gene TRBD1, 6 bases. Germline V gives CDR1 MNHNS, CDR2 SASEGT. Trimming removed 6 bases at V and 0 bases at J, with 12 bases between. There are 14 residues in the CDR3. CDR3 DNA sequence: TGTGCCAGCAGCCCGACAGGAAACTCCTACGAGCAGTACTTC. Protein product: CASSPTGNSYEQYF.

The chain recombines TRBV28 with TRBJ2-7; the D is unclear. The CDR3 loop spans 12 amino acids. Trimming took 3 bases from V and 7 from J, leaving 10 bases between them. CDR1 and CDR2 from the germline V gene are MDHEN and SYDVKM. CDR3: CASSLSTEEQYF. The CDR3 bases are TGTGCCAGCAGTTTGAGTACTGAGGAGCAGTACTTC.

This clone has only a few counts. The CDR3 is CASSGRDQKLFF. The CDR3 nucleotides are TGTGCCAGCAGTGGCCGGGACCAAAAACTGTTTTTT. V is TRBV2 and J is TRBJ1-4, with a tentative D call TRBD1 (5 bases). This CDR3 has 12 residues. Trimming took 4 bases from V and 9 from J, leaving 9 bases between them. In germline, CDR1 is SNHLY, CDR2 FYNNEI. The entire variable domain, with the rest obtained from reference TRBV2 and TRBJ1-4, is as follows: EPEVTQTPSHQVTQMGQEVILRCVPISNHLYFYWYRQILGQKVEFLVSFYNNEISEKSEIFDDQFSVERPDGSNFTLKIRSTKLEDSAMYFCASSGRDQKLFFGSGTQLSVL.

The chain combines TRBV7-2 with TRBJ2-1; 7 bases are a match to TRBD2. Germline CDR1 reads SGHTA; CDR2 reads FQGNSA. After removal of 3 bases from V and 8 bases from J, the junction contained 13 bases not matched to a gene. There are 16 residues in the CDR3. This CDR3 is CASSFPTPGGLDEQFF. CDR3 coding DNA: TGTGCCAGCAGCTTCCCCACCCCGGGAGGTCTCGATGAGCAGTTCTTC.

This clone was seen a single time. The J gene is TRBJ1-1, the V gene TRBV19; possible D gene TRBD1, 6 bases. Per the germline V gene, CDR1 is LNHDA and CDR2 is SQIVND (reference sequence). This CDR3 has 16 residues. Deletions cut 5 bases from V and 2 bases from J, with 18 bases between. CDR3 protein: CASSPERRGLNTEAFF. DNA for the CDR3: TGTGCCAGTAGTCCAGAACGCAGGGGACTTAACACTGAAGCTTTCTTT.

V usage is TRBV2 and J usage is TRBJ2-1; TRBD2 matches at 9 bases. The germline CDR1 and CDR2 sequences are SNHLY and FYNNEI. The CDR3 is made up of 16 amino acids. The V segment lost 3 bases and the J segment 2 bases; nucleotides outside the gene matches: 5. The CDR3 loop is CASSDTAGGPYNEQFF. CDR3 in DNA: TGTGCCAGCAGTGACACAGCGGGAGGTCCCTACAATGAGCAGTTCTTC.

The CDR3 coding sequence is TGTGCCAGCAGCTTAGTTTGGAGCGAGCAGTACTTC. Its protein product is CASSLVWSEQYF. The genes are TRBV7-8 and TRBJ2-7, with D hard to call. From germline, CDR1 is SGHVS and CDR2 FQNEAQ. The CDR3 covers 12 residues. V lost 1 base and J lost 6, with 7 bases in between.